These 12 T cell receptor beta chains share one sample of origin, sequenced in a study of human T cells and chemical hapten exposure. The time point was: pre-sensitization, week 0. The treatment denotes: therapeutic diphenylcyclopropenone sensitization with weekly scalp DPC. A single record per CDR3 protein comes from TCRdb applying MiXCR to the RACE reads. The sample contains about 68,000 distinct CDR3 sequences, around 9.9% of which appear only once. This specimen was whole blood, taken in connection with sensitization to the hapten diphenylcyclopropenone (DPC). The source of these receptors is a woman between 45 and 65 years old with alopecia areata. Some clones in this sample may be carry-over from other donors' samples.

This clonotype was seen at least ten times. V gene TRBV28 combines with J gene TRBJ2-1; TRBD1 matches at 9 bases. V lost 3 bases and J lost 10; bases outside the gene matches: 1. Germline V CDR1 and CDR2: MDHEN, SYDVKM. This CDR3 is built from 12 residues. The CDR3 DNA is TGTGCCAGCAGTTTCGGACAGGGGGAGCAGTTCTTC. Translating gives CASSFGQGEQFF.

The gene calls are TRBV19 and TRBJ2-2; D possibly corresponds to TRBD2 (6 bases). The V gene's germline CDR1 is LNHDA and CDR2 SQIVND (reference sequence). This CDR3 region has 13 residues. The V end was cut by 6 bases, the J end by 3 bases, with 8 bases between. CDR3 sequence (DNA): TGTGCCAGTAGGGGACTGTACACCGGGGAGCTGTTTTTT. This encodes CASRGLYTGELFF.

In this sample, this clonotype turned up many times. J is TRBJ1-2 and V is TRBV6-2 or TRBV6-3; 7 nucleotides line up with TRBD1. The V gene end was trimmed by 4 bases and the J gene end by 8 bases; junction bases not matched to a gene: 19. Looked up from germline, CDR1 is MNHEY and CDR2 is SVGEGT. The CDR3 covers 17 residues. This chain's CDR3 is CASSSYPGTDMGGGYTF. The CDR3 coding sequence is TGTGCCAGCAGTTCGTACCCCGGGACAGATATGGGTGGAGGCTACACCTTC.

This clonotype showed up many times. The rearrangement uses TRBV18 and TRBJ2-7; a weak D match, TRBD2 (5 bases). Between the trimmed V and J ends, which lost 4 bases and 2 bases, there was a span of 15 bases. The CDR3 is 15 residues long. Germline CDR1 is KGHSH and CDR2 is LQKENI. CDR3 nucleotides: TGTGCCAGCTCACTAAGCGGTCGAACTGCCTACGAGCAGTACTTC. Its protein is CASSLSGRTAYEQYF.

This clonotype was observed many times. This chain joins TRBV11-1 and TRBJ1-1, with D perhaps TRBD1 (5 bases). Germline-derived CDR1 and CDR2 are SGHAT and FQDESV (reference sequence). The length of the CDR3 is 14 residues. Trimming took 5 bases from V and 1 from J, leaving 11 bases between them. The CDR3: CASSQNQGNTEAFF. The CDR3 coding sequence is TGTGCCAGCAGCCAGAATCAGGGGAACACTGAAGCTTTCTTT.

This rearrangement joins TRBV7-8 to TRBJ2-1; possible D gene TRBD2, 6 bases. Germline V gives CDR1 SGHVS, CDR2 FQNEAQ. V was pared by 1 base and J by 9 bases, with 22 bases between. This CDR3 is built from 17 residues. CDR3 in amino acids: CASSLEGGSRLGFEQFF. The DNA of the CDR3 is TGTGCCAGCAGCTTAGAAGGTGGGAGCAGACTAGGATTTGAGCAGTTCTTC.

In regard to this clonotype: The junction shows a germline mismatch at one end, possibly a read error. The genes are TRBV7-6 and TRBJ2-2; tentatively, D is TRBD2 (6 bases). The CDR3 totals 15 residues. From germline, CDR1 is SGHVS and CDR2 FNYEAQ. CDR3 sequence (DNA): TGTGCCAGCAGCTTAGGGGGCGGGAACACCGAGGAGCTGTTTTTT. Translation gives CASSLGGGNTEELFF.

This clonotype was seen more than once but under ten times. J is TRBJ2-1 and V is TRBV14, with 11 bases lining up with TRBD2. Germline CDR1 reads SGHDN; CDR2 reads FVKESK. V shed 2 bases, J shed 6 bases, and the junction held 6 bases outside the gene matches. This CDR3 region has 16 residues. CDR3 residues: CASSQHLLAGGNEQFF. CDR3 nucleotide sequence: TGTGCCAGCAGCCAACACCTCCTAGCGGGGGGCAATGAGCAGTTCTTC.

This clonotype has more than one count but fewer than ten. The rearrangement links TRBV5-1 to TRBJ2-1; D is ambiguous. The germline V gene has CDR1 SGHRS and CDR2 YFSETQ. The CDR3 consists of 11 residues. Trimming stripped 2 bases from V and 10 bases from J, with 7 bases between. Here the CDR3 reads CASSFDEEQFF. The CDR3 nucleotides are TGCGCCAGCAGCTTCGATGAAGAGCAGTTCTTC.

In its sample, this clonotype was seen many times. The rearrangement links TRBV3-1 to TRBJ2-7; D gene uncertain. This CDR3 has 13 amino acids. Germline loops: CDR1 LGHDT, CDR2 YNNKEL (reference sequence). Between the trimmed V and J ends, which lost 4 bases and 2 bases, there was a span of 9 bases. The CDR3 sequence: CASSLTLAYEQYF. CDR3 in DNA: TGTGCCAGCAGCCTTACCCTAGCCTACGAGCAGTACTTC.

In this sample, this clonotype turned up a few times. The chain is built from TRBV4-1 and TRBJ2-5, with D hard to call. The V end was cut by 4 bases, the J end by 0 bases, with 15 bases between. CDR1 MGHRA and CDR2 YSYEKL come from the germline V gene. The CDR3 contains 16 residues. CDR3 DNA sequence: TGCGCCAGCAGCCGATCACGAGGCAGCAACCAAGAGACCCAGTACTTC. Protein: CASSRSRGSNQETQYF.

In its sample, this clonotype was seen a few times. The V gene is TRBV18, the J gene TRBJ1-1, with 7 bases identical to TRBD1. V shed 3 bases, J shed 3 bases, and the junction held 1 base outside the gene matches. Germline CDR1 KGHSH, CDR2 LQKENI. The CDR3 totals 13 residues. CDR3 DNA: TGTGCCAGCTCACCGCAGGGGGACACTGAAGCTTTCTTT. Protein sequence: CASSPQGDTEAFF.